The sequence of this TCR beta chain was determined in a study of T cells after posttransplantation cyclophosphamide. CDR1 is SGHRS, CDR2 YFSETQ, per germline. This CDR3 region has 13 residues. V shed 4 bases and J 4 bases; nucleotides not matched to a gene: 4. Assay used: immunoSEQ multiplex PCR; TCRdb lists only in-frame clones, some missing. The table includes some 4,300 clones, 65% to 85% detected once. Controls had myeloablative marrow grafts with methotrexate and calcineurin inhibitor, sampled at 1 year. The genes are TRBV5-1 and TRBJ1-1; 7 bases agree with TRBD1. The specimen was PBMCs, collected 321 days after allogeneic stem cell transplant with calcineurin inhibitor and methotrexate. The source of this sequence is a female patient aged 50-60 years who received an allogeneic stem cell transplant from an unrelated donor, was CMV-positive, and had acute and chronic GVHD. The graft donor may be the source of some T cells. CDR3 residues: CASSRSGGTEAFF. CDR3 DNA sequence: TGCGCCAGCAGCCGGTCAGGGGGCACTGAAGCTTTCTTT.